These T cell receptor beta chains were read from a single sample in a study of blood T cell repertoires in COVID-19. Here immunoSEQ multiplex PCR was the method, and the copy in TCRdb shows in-frame clones only, minus some. The table records a few hundred thousand clones, about 79% of them present only once. The material sequenced was PBMCs or T cells enriched from blood (not recorded which). These receptors all come from a woman between 40 and 55 years old with acute COVID-19. The CDR3 runs from the conserved cysteine through the conserved F or W. The D gene is left open where the match is weak. Some rows mark clone size as missing; the rest say once, few, many or name a class of expanded clone.

V: TRBV1
size: -
D: -
J: TRBJ2-1
CDR3: CTSSQHSLDEQFF
DNA: TGCACCAGCAGCCAACATAGTTTGGATGAGCAGTTCTTC

V: TRBV28
size: -
D: -
J: TRBJ1-5
CDR3: CASRPPGGQPQHF
DNA: TGTGCCAGCAGACCCCCCGGGGGTCAGCCCCAGCATTTT

V: TRBV24-1
size: -
D: -
J: TRBJ1-2
CDR3: CATSETGDYGYTF
DNA: TGTGCCACCAGTGAGACAGGAGACTATGGCTACACCTTC

V: TRBV5-6
size: once
D: -
J: TRBJ1-2
CDR3: CASGRRNNYGYTF
DNA: TGTGCCAGCGGAAGGAGGAATAACTATGGCTACACCTTC

V: TRBV29-1
size: many
D: -
J: TRBJ2-7
CDR3: CSVAGRQSSYEQYF
DNA: TGCAGCGTCGCGGGACGGCAAAGCTCCTACGAGCAGTACTTC

V: TRBV6-5
size: once
D: -
J: TRBJ1-5
CDR3: CASSALHSNQPQHF
DNA: TGTGCCAGCAGCGCCTTACATAGCAATCAGCCCCAGCATTTT

V: TRBV11-1
size: -
D: TRBD2
J: TRBJ2-5
CDR3: CASSTPTSGKGETQYF
DNA: TGTGCCAGCAGCACCCCTACTAGCGGGAAGGGAGAGACCCAGTACTTC

V: TRBV6-6
size: -
D: -
J: TRBJ2-7
CDR3: CASSPGQYEQYF
DNA: TGTGCCAGCAGCCCCGGACAGTACGAGCAGTACTTC

V: TRBV11-2
size: -
D: -
J: TRBJ2-6
CDR3: CASNPGGANVLTF
DNA: TGTGCCAGCAACCCAGGGGGGGCCAACGTCCTGACTTTC

V: TRBV4-2
size: -
D: -
J: TRBJ2-2
CDR3: CASSQEGAGATGELFF
DNA: TGTGCCAGCAGCCAAGAAGGGGCGGGGGCGACCGGGGAGCTGTTTTTT

V: TRBV24-1
size: -
D: -
J: TRBJ2-3
CDR3: CATSDGGRADTQYF
DNA: TGTGCCACCAGTGATGGGGGCAGGGCAGATACGCAGTATTTT

V: TRBV3-1/TRBV3-2
size: -
D: -
J: TRBJ1-2
CDR3: CASSQEGRGGGYTF
DNA: TGTGCCAGCAGCCAAGAAGGTAGGGGTGGTGGCTACACCTTC

V: TRBV15
size: -
D: -
J: TRBJ2-5
CDR3: CATSRGRETQYF
DNA: TGTGCCACCAGCCGGGGTAGGGAGACCCAGTACTTC

V: TRBV6-1
size: -
D: TRBD1
J: TRBJ1-2
CDR3: CASSERGLGYTF
DNA: TGTGCCAGCAGTGAGAGGGGGCTTGGCTACACCTTC

V: TRBV12-3/TRBV12-4
size: -
D: -
J: TRBJ2-1
CDR3: CASSLIPQGAFF
DNA: TGTGCCAGCAGTTTAATCCCCCAGGGTGCGTTCTTC

V: TRBV5-1
size: -
D: -
J: TRBJ2-2
CDR3: CASSFPSPVAGELFF
DNA: TGCGCCAGCAGCTTCCCTAGCCCCGTAGCCGGGGAGCTGTTTTTT

V: TRBV11-2
size: -
D: TRBD2
J: TRBJ2-1
CDR3: CASSHPASGIWNEQFF
DNA: TGTGCCAGCAGCCACCCAGCTAGCGGGATTTGGAATGAGCAGTTCTTC

V: TRBV1
size: -
D: -
J: TRBJ1-2
CDR3: CTTNGYTF
DNA: TGCACCACTAATGGCTACACCTTC

V: TRBV25-1
size: -
D: -
J: TRBJ1-1
CDR3: CASSELRGGEAFF
DNA: TGTGCCAGCAGTGAATTAAGAGGCGGTGAAGCTTTCTTT

V: TRBV5-1
size: -
D: TRBD1
J: TRBJ1-2
CDR3: CASSLGQGDYGYTF
DNA: TGCGCCAGCAGCTTGGGACAGGGCGACTATGGCTACACCTTC

V: TRBV10-3
size: -
D: -
J: TRBJ1-1
CDR3: CAISPFGADTEAFF
DNA: TGTGCCATCAGTCCCTTTGGGGCGGACACTGAAGCTTTCTTT

V: TRBV2
size: -
D: -
J: TRBJ1-5
CDR3: CASSDPNQPQHF
DNA: TGTGCCAGCAGTGACCCTAATCAGCCCCAGCATTTT

V: TRBV24-1
size: once
D: TRBD1
J: TRBJ1-2
CDR3: CATSDWGTAYGYTF
DNA: TGTGCCACCAGTGATTGGGGGACAGCCTATGGCTACACCTTC

V: TRBV3-1/TRBV3-2
size: -
D: -
J: TRBJ2-7
CDR3: CASSQAAGPSYEQYF
DNA: TGTGCCAGCAGCCAAGCGGCAGGTCCGTCCTACGAGCAGTACTTC

V: TRBV4-3
size: -
D: -
J: TRBJ2-1
CDR3: CASSQARISSEQFF
DNA: TGCGCCAGCAGCCAAGCTAGAATATCTAGTGAGCAGTTCTTC

V: TRBV10-3
size: -
D: -
J: TRBJ1-5
CDR3: CAISGQVNQPQHF
DNA: TGTGCCATCAGTGGACAGGTCAATCAGCCCCAGCATTTT

V: TRBV7-8
size: -
D: TRBD2
J: TRBJ2-2
CDR3: CASSQIPGLMNTGELFF
DNA: TGTGCCAGCAGCCAAATACCGGGACTAATGAACACCGGGGAGCTGTTTTTT

V: TRBV6-5
size: -
D: -
J: TRBJ1-3
CDR3: CASRAWDWGNTIYF
DNA: TGTGCCAGCAGGGCCTGGGACTGGGGAAACACCATATATTTT

V: TRBV4-2
size: -
D: TRBD2
J: TRBJ2-1
CDR3: CASSQELAGGWDEQFF
DNA: TGTGCCAGCAGCCAAGAGCTAGCGGGAGGATGGGATGAGCAGTTCTTC

V: TRBV19
size: -
D: -
J: TRBJ1-5
CDR3: CASKGVVLGSNQPQHF
DNA: TGTGCCAGTAAGGGGGTCGTTCTCGGGAGCAATCAGCCCCAGCATTTT

V: TRBV28
size: -
D: TRBD1
J: TRBJ1-5
CDR3: CASSLGTGGQQPQHF
DNA: TGTGCCAGCAGTTTAGGGACAGGGGGCCAACAGCCCCAGCATTTT

V: TRBV3-1/TRBV3-2
size: -
D: TRBD1
J: TRBJ1-3
CDR3: CASSQEKQGTSSGNTIYF
DNA: TGTGCCAGCAGCCAAGAAAAACAGGGGACCAGCTCTGGAAACACCATATATTTT

V: TRBV19
size: -
D: -
J: TRBJ2-1
CDR3: CASTLAGVIDEQFF
DNA: TGTGCCAGTACGCTCGCCGGGGTAATAGATGAGCAGTTCTTC

V: TRBV5-4
size: -
D: TRBD1
J: TRBJ2-5
CDR3: CASSLTDREEETQYF
DNA: TGTGCCAGCAGCTTGACGGACAGGGAGGAAGAGACCCAGTACTTC

V: TRBV4-1
size: -
D: -
J: TRBJ1-2
CDR3: CASSQEDFSGYTF
DNA: TGCGCCAGCAGCCAAGAGGACTTTTCCGGCTACACCTTC

V: TRBV3-1/TRBV3-2
size: -
D: TRBD1
J: TRBJ1-2
CDR3: CASSSGTDNYGYTF
DNA: TGTGCCAGCAGCTCCGGGACAGATAACTATGGCTACACCTTC

V: TRBV19
size: -
D: -
J: TRBJ2-2
CDR3: CASSVQVPGELFF
DNA: TGTGCCAGTAGTGTACAGGTCCCCGGGGAGCTGTTTTTT

V: TRBV19
size: -
D: TRBD2
J: TRBJ2-1
CDR3: CASSAELADNEQFF
DNA: TGTGCCAGTAGTGCTGAGCTAGCGGACAATGAGCAGTTCTTC

V: TRBV27
size: -
D: -
J: TRBJ1-2
CDR3: CASSLLSGYGYTF
DNA: TGTGCCAGCAGTTTATTGTCGGGGTATGGCTACACCTTC

V: TRBV11-2
size: few
D: TRBD1
J: TRBJ2-3
CDR3: CATIQGARTDTQYF
DNA: TGTGCCACGATTCAGGGGGCGCGAACAGATACGCAGTATTTT

V: TRBV5-4
size: -
D: TRBD2
J: TRBJ2-7
CDR3: CASRAWGGSGEQYF
DNA: TGTGCCAGCAGGGCCTGGGGGGGGTCGGGCGAGCAGTACTTC

V: TRBV12-3/TRBV12-4
size: once
D: TRBD2
J: TRBJ2-2
CDR3: CASVAGITGELFF
DNA: TGTGCCAGCGTAGCGGGGATCACCGGGGAGCTGTTTTTT

V: TRBV30
size: -
D: -
J: TRBJ1-4
CDR3: CAWRNIQGGFEKLFF
DNA: TGTGCCTGGAGAAACATTCAGGGAGGGTTTGAAAAACTGTTTTTT

V: TRBV27
size: -
D: TRBD1
J: TRBJ1-1
CDR3: CASSFGAGGTEAFF
DNA: TGTGCCAGCAGTTTCGGGGCAGGGGGCACTGAAGCTTTCTTT

V: TRBV6-4
size: -
D: -
J: TRBJ2-2
CDR3: CASSDGSTGELFF
DNA: TGTGCCAGCAGCGACGGGAGCACCGGGGAGCTGTTTTTT

V: TRBV4-1
size: -
D: -
J: TRBJ2-1
CDR3: CASSQDEVYNEQFF
DNA: TGCGCCAGCAGCCAAGATGAGGTTTACAATGAGCAGTTCTTC

V: TRBV18
size: -
D: -
J: TRBJ1-3
CDR3: CASSPSTGGSGNTIYF
DNA: TGTGCCAGCTCACCTTCGACAGGAGGCTCTGGAAACACCATATATTTT

V: TRBV6-1
size: -
D: -
J: TRBJ1-1
CDR3: CASAGTWNTEAFF
DNA: TGTGCCAGCGCCGGGACTTGGAACACTGAAGCTTTCTTT

V: TRBV4-1
size: -
D: -
J: TRBJ2-5
CDR3: CASSQGPSGVQETQYF
DNA: TGCGCCAGCAGCCAAGGGCCCTCGGGGGTCCAAGAGACCCAGTACTTC

V: TRBV27
size: -
D: -
J: TRBJ2-7
CDR3: CASSFTEGDLKYF
DNA: TGTGCCAGCAGTTTTACCGAGGGGGATTTGAAGTACTTC

V: TRBV2
size: -
D: -
J: TRBJ2-1
CDR3: CASSKGEGYNEQFF
DNA: TGTGCCAGCTCCAAGGGGGAGGGCTACAATGAGCAGTTCTTC

V: TRBV5-1
size: -
D: -
J: TRBJ1-2
CDR3: CASSRAGTPPDGYTF
DNA: TGCGCCAGCAGCAGAGCCGGGACACCTCCGGATGGCTACACCTTC

V: TRBV5-4
size: -
D: -
J: TRBJ1-1
CDR3: CASSLGGRVNTEAFF
DNA: TGTGCCAGCAGCTTGGGGGGCAGGGTGAACACTGAAGCTTTCTTT

V: TRBV5-1
size: -
D: TRBD2
J: TRBJ2-2
CDR3: CASSRAASGTGELFF
DNA: TGCGCCAGCAGCCGCGCGGCTAGCGGAACCGGGGAGCTGTTTTTT

V: TRBV7-6
size: many
D: -
J: TRBJ2-1
CDR3: CASGRQRYNEQFF
DNA: TGTGCCAGCGGCAGACAAAGGTACAATGAGCAGTTCTTC